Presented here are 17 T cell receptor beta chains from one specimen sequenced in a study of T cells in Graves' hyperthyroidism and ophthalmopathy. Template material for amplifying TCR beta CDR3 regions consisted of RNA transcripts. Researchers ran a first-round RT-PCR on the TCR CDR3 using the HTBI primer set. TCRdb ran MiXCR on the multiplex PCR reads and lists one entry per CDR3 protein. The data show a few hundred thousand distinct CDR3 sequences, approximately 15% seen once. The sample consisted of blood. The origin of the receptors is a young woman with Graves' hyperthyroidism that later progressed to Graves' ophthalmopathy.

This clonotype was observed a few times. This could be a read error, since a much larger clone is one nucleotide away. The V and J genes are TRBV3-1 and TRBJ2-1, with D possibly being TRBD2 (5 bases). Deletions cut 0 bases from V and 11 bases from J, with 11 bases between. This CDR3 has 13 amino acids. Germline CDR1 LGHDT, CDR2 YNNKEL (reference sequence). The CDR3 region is CASSQDSPGKQFF. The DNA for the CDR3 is TGTGCCAGCAGCCAAGACTCGCCGGGGAAGCAGTTCTTC.

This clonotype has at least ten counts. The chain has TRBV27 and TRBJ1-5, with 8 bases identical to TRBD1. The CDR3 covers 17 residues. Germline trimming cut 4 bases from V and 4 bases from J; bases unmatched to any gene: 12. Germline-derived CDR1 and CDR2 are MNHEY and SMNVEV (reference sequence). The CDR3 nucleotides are TGTGCCAGCAGTTCCTTTGGGCAGGGGGCGAAAAATCAGCCCCAGCATTTT. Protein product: CASSSFGQGAKNQPQHF.

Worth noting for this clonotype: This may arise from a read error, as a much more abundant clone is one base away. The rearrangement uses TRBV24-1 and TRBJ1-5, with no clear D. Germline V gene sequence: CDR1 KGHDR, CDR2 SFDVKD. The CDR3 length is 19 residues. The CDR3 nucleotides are TGTGCCACCAGTGACCCTAAATGCCCAACAAAGGCCAGCAATCAGCCCCGGCATTTT. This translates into CATSDPKCPTKASNQPRHF.

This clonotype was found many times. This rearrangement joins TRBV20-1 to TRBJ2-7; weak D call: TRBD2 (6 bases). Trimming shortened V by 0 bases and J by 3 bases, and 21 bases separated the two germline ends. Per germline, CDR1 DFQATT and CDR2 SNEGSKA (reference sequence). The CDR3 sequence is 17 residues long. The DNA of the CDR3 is TGCAGTGCTAGAGAAGGGGCGGCTAGCGCCTACTTCTACGAGCAGTACTTC. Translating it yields CSAREGAASAYFYEQYF.

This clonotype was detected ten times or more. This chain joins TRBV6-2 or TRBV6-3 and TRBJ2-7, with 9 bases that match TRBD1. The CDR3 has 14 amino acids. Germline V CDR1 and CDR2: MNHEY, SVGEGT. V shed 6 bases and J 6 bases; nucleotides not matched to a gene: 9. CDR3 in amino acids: CASRDPGQGSEQYF. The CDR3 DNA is TGTGCCAGCAGAGACCCGGGACAGGGATCCGAGCAGTACTTC.

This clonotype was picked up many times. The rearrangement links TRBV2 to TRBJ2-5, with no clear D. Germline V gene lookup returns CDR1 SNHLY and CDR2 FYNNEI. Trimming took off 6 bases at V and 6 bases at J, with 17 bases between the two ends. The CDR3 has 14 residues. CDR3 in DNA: TGTGCCAGCAGGGACGACAATGGCCTCCAGACCCAGTACTTC. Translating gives CASRDDNGLQTQYF.

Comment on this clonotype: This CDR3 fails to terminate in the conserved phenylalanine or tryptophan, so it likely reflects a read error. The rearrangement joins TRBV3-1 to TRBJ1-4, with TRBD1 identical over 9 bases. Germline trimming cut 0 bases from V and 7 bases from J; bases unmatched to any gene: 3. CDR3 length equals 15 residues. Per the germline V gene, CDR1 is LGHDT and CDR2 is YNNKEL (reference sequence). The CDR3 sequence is CASSQDTGGVEKLFL. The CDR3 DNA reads TGTGCCAGCAGCCAAGATACAGGGGGCGTTGAAAAACTGTTTCTT.

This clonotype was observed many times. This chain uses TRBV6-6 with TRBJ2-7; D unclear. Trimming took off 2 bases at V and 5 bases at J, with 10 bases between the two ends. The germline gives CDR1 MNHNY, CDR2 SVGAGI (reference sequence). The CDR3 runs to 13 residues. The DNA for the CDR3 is TGTGCCAGCAGTTACGTTGGGCTCAACGAGCAGTACTTC. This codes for CASSYVGLNEQYF.

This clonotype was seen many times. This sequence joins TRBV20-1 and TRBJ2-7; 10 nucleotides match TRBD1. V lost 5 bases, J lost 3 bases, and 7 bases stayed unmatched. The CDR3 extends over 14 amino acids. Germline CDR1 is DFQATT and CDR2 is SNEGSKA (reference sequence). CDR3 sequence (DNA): TGCAGTGCTCACCGGACAGGGGGTGACTACGAGCAGTACTTC. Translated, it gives CSAHRTGGDYEQYF.

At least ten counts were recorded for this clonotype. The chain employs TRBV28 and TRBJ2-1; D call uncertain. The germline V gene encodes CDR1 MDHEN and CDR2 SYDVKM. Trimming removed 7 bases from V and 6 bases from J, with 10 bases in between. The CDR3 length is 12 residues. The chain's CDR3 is CASTIGRNEQFF. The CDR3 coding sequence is TGTGCCAGCACCATAGGACGCAATGAGCAGTTCTTC. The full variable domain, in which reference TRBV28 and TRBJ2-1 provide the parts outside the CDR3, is DVKVTQSSRYLVKRTGEKVFLECVQDMDHENMFWYRQDPGLGLRLIYFSYDVKMKEKGDIPEGYSVSREKKERFSLILESASTNQTSMYLCASTIGRNEQFFGPGTRLTVL.

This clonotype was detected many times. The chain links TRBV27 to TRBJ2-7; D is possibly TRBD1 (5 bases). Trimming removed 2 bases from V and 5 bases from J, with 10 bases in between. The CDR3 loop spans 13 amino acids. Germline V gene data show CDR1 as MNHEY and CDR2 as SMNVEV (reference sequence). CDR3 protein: CASSLPGSHEQYF. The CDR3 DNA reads TGTGCCAGCAGTTTACCAGGGTCCCACGAGCAGTACTTC.

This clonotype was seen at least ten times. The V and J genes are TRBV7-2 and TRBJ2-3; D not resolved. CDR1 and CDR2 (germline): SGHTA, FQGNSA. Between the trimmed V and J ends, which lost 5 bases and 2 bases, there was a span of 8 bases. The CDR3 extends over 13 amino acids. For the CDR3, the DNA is TGTGCCAGCAGCAACCTATACACAGATACGCAGTATTTT. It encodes CASSNLYTDTQYF.

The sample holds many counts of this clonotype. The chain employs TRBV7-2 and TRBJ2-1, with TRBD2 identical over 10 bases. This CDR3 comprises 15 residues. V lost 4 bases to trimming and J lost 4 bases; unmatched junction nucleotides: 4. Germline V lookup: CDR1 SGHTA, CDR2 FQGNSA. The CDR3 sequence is CASSSTSGQYNEQFF. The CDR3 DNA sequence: TGTGCCAGCAGCTCGACTAGCGGGCAGTACAATGAGCAGTTCTTC.

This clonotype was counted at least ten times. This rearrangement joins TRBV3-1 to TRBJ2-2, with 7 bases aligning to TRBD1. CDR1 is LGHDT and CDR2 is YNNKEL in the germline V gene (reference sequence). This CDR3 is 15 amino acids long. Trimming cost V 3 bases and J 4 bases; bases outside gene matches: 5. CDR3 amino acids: CASSHGTAVTGELFF. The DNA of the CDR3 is TGTGCCAGCAGCCATGGGACAGCAGTCACCGGGGAGCTGTTTTTT.

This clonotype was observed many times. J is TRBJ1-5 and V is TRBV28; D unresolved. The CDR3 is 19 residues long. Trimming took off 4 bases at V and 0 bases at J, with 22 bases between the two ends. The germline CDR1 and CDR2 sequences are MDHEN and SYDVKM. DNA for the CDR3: TGTGCCAGCAGTTGGGTGGGCCTGGGGAGTGAATATAGCAATCAGCCCCAGCATTTT. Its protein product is CASSWVGLGSEYSNQPQHF.

CDR3 in DNA: TGCAGCCAGGGGGCCGGGGAGCTGTTTTTT. This codes for CSQGAGELFF. The chain links TRBV20-1 to TRBJ2-2, with 7 bases aligning to TRBD1. This CDR3 comprises 10 residues. The germline V gene has CDR1 DFQATT and CDR2 SNEGSKA (reference sequence).

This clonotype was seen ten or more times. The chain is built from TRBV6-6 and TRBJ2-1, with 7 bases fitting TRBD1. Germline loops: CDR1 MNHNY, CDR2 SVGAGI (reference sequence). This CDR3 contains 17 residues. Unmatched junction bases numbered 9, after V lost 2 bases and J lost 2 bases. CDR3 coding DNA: TGTGCCAGCAGTTACCCTTTGGACAGGTTTCCCTACAATGAGCAGTTCTTC. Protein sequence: CASSYPLDRFPYNEQFF.